Listed here are 20 T cell receptor beta chains from one sample, sequenced in a study of blood T cell repertoires in COVID-19. Here immunoSEQ multiplex PCR was the method, and the copy in TCRdb shows in-frame clones only, minus some. The sample carries about 120,000 clones, 85% to 90% recorded once. Specimen: peripheral blood. The source is a man aged 60 to 69 with acute or convalescent COVID-19.

This clone was seen a single time. The V call is TRBV7-2, the J call TRBJ2-3; 12 nucleotides align to TRBD1. V lost 6 bases and J lost 4; bases outside the gene matches: 5. Germline V gene lookup returns CDR1 SGHTA and CDR2 FQGNSA. The CDR3 is 15 amino acids. The CDR3 region has the DNA TGTGCCAGCAGTCGGGACAGGGGGCGTTCAGATACGCAGTATTTT. Protein: CASSRDRGRSDTQYF.

The rearrangement links TRBV5-3 to TRBJ2-2, with 12 bases lining up with TRBD2. TRBV5-3 is designated an ORF whose function remains uncertain. This CDR3 is built from 16 residues. The trim removed 6 bases at V and 2 bases at J, leaving 5 bases unmatched. This CDR3 reads CARNDGLAGNTGELFF. The DNA for the CDR3 is TGTGCCAGAAACGACGGACTAGCGGGAAACACCGGGGAGCTGTTTTTT.

V is TRBV5-6 and J is TRBJ2-3, with D possibly TRBD1 on 6 matching bases. The CDR3 covers 14 residues. Germline CDR1 reads SGHDT; CDR2 reads YYEEEE. V lost 4 bases and J lost 1, with 10 bases in between. CDR3 in amino acids: CASSTGSRTDTQYF. The CDR3 coding sequence is TGTGCCAGCAGCACAGGGTCGCGCACAGATACGCAGTATTTT.

V usage is TRBV19 and J usage is TRBJ2-6, with TRBD1 matching 9 bases. The CDR3 is 18 amino acids. In germline, CDR1 is LNHDA, CDR2 SQIVND (reference sequence). J was trimmed by 1 base and V by 3 bases; bases with no gene match: 7. The CDR3 is CASSIQRQGVSGANVLTF. The CDR3 nucleotides are TGTGCCAGTAGTATCCAGAGACAGGGGGTGTCTGGGGCCAACGTCCTGACTTTC. The whole variable domain, remainder taken from reference TRBV19 and TRBJ2-6, is DGGITQSPKYLFRKEGQNVTLSCEQNLNHDAMYWYRQDPGQGLRLIYYSQIVNDFQKGDIAEGYSVSREKKESFPLTVTSAQKNPTAFYLCASSIQRQGVSGANVLTFGAGSRLTVL.

This clone was seen ten or more times. The chain employs TRBV2 and TRBJ1-1; tentative D call: TRBD1 (5 bases). CDR1 SNHLY and CDR2 FYNNEI come from the germline V gene. This CDR3 is 13 amino acids long. Deletions cut 3 bases from V and 7 bases from J, with 12 bases between. The CDR3 sequence: CASSDVGHLEAFF. CDR3 sequence (DNA): TGTGCCAGCAGTGATGTTGGACACCTTGAAGCTTTCTTT. Using reference TRBV2 and TRBJ1-1 for the parts outside the CDR3, the full variable domain is EPEVTQTPSHQVTQMGQEVILRCVPISNHLYFYWYRQILGQKVEFLVSFYNNEISEKSEIFDDQFSVERPDGSNFTLKIRSTKLEDSAMYFCASSDVGHLEAFFGQGTRLTVV.

V is TRBV7-8 and J is TRBJ2-7, with a tentative D call TRBD1 (5 bases). Trimming stripped 5 bases from V and 4 bases from J, with 15 bases between. Germline CDR1 reads SGHVS; CDR2 reads FQNEAQ. This CDR3 comprises 14 residues. The CDR3 sequence: CASSGALQGYEQYF. CDR3 sequence (DNA): TGTGCCAGCAGCGGGGCCCTTCAGGGTTACGAGCAGTACTTC.

The chain recombines TRBV28 with TRBJ1-5; D not certain. Trimming pared 6 bases from V and 0 bases from J, leaving 6 bases between. The CDR3 runs 13 residues. Germline-derived CDR1 and CDR2 are MDHEN and SYDVKM. CDR3 nucleotides: TGTGCCAGCAGGGGAGATAGCAATCAGCCCCAGCATTTT. It translates to CASRGDSNQPQHF.

The V gene is TRBV9, the J gene TRBJ2-7; 9 bases are shared with TRBD1. The CDR3 spans 14 residues. Trimming took 3 bases from V and 5 from J; bases not matched to a gene: 6. CDR1 is SGDLS and CDR2 is YYNGEE in the germline V gene. CDR3 DNA: TGTGCCAGCAGCGACCGGGACAGGGCCCACGAGCAGTACTTC. This codes for CASSDRDRAHEQYF. Looking up the rest from reference TRBV9 and TRBJ2-7 gives the full variable domain: DSGVTQTPKHLITATGQRVTLRCSPRSGDLSVYWYQQSLDQGLQFLIQYYNGEERAKGNILERFSAQQFPDLHSELNLSSLELGDSALYFCASSDRDRAHEQYFGPGTRLTVT.

Only a few counts were recorded for this clone. The CDR3 region is CSAAGGGSSPYNEQFF. CDR3 bases: TGCAGTGCGGCGGGGGGCGGGTCCTCTCCCTACAATGAGCAGTTCTTC. V is TRBV29-1 and J is TRBJ2-1, with 8 bases aligning to TRBD2. CDR3 size: 16 residues. Germline V gene data show CDR1 as SQVTM and CDR2 as ANQGSEA.

The chain recombines TRBV4-3 with TRBJ2-1; a possible D gene is TRBD2 (5 bases). The V gene lost 0 bases and the J gene lost 15 bases, with 18 bases spanning the gap. Per the germline V gene, CDR1 is LGHNA and CDR2 is YSLEER. The CDR3 covers 14 residues. The CDR3 loop reads CASSQDLGTREAFF. CDR3 nucleotide sequence: TGCGCCAGCAGCCAAGATCTCGGAACCCGGGAAGCGTTCTTC.

This chain joins TRBV6-5 and TRBJ2-1; 9 nucleotides line up with TRBD2. The CDR3 runs to 16 residues. CDR1 and CDR2 from the germline V gene are MNHEY and SVGAGI. The V gene end was trimmed by 4 bases and the J gene end by 2 bases; junction bases not matched to a gene: 6. The CDR3 loop is CASSSQASGTYNEQFF. DNA of the CDR3: TGTGCCAGCAGTTCCCAGGCTAGCGGGACCTACAATGAGCAGTTCTTC.

The J gene is TRBJ2-6, the V gene TRBV20-1; weak D call: TRBD2 (5 bases). This CDR3 is built from 16 residues. Trimming shortened V by 3 bases and J by 0 bases, and 12 bases separated the two germline ends. Germline V gives CDR1 DFQATT, CDR2 SNEGSKA (reference sequence). The CDR3 spells CSASGEPHSGANVLTF. CDR3 nucleotides: TGCAGTGCTAGTGGGGAGCCCCACTCTGGGGCCAACGTCCTGACTTTC.

The chain couples TRBV9 to TRBJ2-1, with D perhaps TRBD2 (5 bases). The CDR3 length is 15 residues. V gave up 0 bases and J gave up 9 bases, with 16 bases separating them. The V gene's germline CDR1 is SGDLS and CDR2 YYNGEE. For the CDR3, the DNA is TGTGCCAGCAGCGTAGAAGGGAGCCGATCGGGTGAGCAGTTCTTC. It codes for CASSVEGSRSGEQFF.

The genes are TRBV30 and TRBJ2-2; D gene unclear. This CDR3 is 13 amino acids long. CDR1 is GTSNPN, CDR2 SVGIG, per germline (reference sequence). V lost 1 base and J lost 9, with 12 bases in between. The CDR3 coding sequence is TGTGCCTGGAGTGGGTCTGGTGGCCGGGAGCTGTTTTTT. Residues: CAWSGSGGRELFF.

This sequence joins TRBV27 and TRBJ1-6; D may be TRBD1 (6 bases). CDR1 MNHEY and CDR2 SMNVEV come from the germline V gene (reference sequence). V lost 8 bases and J 2 bases, leaving 13 bases between the germline ends. This CDR3 has 15 amino acids. The CDR3 nucleotides read TGTGCCAGCGGAGGACAGTCCGCCTATAATTCACCCCTCCACTTT. Translation gives CASGGQSAYNSPLHF.

This chain's CDR3 is CATSDGGGGEEKLFF. CDR3 nucleotides: TGTGCCACCAGTGATGGAGGGGGCGGTGAGGAAAAACTGTTTTTT. V usage is TRBV24-1 and J usage is TRBJ1-4, with 7 bases lining up with TRBD1. Germline CDR1 and CDR2: KGHDR and SFDVKD. The CDR3 sequence is 15 residues long. After removal of 3 bases from V and 8 bases from J, the junction contained 8 bases not matched to a gene.

The gene calls are TRBV9 and TRBJ1-3, with a possible D match to TRBD1 (6 bases). Trimming left V 4 bases short and J 11 bases short, with 25 bases between. Germline CDR1 reads SGDLS; CDR2 reads YYNGEE. The CDR3 extends over 16 amino acids. The DNA of the CDR3 is TGTGCCAGCAGCACCAACGACGGGCTGGGGGCCAACCCCATATATTTT. It codes for CASSTNDGLGANPIYF. The full variable domain, with the rest looked up from reference TRBV9 and TRBJ1-3, is DSGVTQTPKHLITATGQRVTLRCSPRSGDLSVYWYQQSLDQGLQFLIQYYNGEERAKGNILERFSAQQFPDLHSELNLSSLELGDSALYFCASSTNDGLGANPIYFGEGSWLTVV.

The rearrangement joins TRBV29-1 to TRBJ1-1, with D unclear. V shed 5 bases and J shed 2 bases, with 21 bases lying between them. CDR1 SQVTM and CDR2 ANQGSEA come from the germline V gene. CDR3 length: 16 amino acids. The CDR3 DNA reads TGCAGCGTTAACGAGGAGATGAGGAGGGCTAACACTGAAGCTTTCTTT. This gives the protein CSVNEEMRRANTEAFF.

V usage is TRBV10-3 and J usage is TRBJ2-1; 7 bases are a match to TRBD2. The germline CDR1 and CDR2 sequences are ENHRY and SYGVKD. The ends lost 3 bases at V and 5 bases at J; junction bases unmatched: 10. This CDR3 has 16 amino acids. The CDR3 DNA is TGTGCCATCAGTGACGGGGCGGCTAGCGGAAACAATGAGCAGTTCTTC. This gives the protein CAISDGAASGNNEQFF.

The chain has TRBV5-1 and TRBJ2-3, with 14 nucleotides matching TRBD2. This CDR3 has 16 residues. With 3 bases clipped from V and 4 bases from J, the junction kept 4 bases outside the gene matches. Germline CDR1 and CDR2: SGHRS and YFSETQ. The CDR3: CASSSGLAGEADTQYF. CDR3 nucleotides: TGCGCCAGCAGCTCGGGACTAGCGGGAGAGGCAGATACGCAGTATTTT.